Below, 30 T cell receptor beta chains from the same sample are listed, as sequenced in a study of OX40 agonist ivuxolimab in advanced cancers. The protocol used for the library was the immunoSEQ multiplex PCR assay. Held by TCRdb, this immuneACCESS table contains in-frame sequences only and omits some clones. Under half of the omission traces to an unresolved V gene where checked; the cause of the rest is unknown. The sample data list 40,000 to 55,000 clones, and roughly four fifths of these were observed just once. About 2% of the sample goes to the ten largest clones. Specimen: CD4+ or CD8+ T cells sorted from blood, collected in a trial of the OX40 agonist ivuxolimab. These receptors were collected from an adult with an advanced solid tumor such as melanoma, head and neck, liver or kidney cancer.

The rearrangement uses TRBV28 and TRBJ1-4; possibly TRBD1 for D (5 bases). The CDR3 totals 16 residues. Deletions cut 5 bases from V and 1 base from J, with 14 bases between. Looked up from germline, CDR1 is MDHEN and CDR2 is SYDVKM. The CDR3 DNA follows: TGTGCCAGCAGTCCGCAGGGATTTGGAACTAATGAAAAACTGTTTTTT. Residues: CASSPQGFGTNEKLFF.

CDR3 DNA sequence: TGCGCCAGCAGGTGGGGAGGGCAGTCGGAGACCCAGTACTTC. It is translated as CASRWGGQSETQYF. V and J are TRBV5-1 and TRBJ2-5, with TRBD2 identical over 7 bases. The CDR3 totals 14 residues. Germline V gene data show CDR1 as SGHRS and CDR2 as YFSETQ. V was pared by 5 bases and J by 5 bases, with 9 bases of the junction left unmatched. Filled out from reference TRBV5-1 and TRBJ2-5, the complete variable domain reads KAGVTQTPRYLIKTRGQQVTLSCSPISGHRSVSWYQQTPGQGLQFLFEYFSETQRNKGNFPGRFSGRQFSNSRSEMNVSTLELGDSALYLCASRWGGQSETQYFGPGTRLLVL.

The chain joins TRBV5-6 to TRBJ1-1, with D uncertain. Germline V gives CDR1 SGHDT, CDR2 YYEEEE. Trimming shortened V by 4 bases and J by 2 bases, and 6 bases separated the two germline ends. The length of the CDR3 is 12 residues. CDR3 in amino acids: CASSRPNTEAFF. The CDR3 nucleotides are TGTGCCAGCAGCCGACCCAACACTGAAGCTTTCTTT.

The CDR3 DNA reads as TGTGCCAGCAGCATTTCTGGGGTCACAGATACGCAGTATTTT. This gives the protein CASSISGVTDTQYF. The gene calls are TRBV7-3 and TRBJ2-3, with no clear D. The CDR3 contains 14 residues. Germline V CDR1 and CDR2: SGHTA, FQGTGA. V was shortened by 5 bases and J by 2 bases, with 11 bases between the two germline ends.

V gene TRBV11-2 combines with J gene TRBJ2-1; 7 bases line up with TRBD1. With 1 base clipped from V and 3 bases from J, the junction kept 6 bases outside the gene matches. This CDR3 is built from 16 residues. Germline V gene sequence: CDR1 SGHAT, CDR2 FQNNGV. The CDR3 nucleotides read TGTGCCAGCAGCTTAGTGTGGGACAGATACTACAATGAGCAGTTCTTC. Residues: CASSLVWDRYYNEQFF.

The J gene is TRBJ2-2, the V gene TRBV9; 10 bases match TRBD1. The germline V gene has CDR1 SGDLS and CDR2 YYNGEE. There are 15 residues in the CDR3. Trimming at V came to 0 bases and at J to 6 bases, leaving 2 bases not matched to a gene. CDR3 sequence reads: CASSVVGTGAGELFF. The CDR3 DNA is TGTGCCAGCAGCGTAGTTGGGACAGGGGCCGGGGAGCTGTTTTTT. Full variable domain (remainder filled in from reference TRBV9 and TRBJ2-2): DSGVTQTPKHLITATGQRVTLRCSPRSGDLSVYWYQQSLDQGLQFLIQYYNGEERAKGNILERFSAQQFPDLHSELNLSSLELGDSALYFCASSVVGTGAGELFFGEGSRLTVL.

The CDR3 DNA is TGTGCCAGCAGCTTAGCTGGTGAAAAACTGTTTTTT. Translation: CASSLAGEKLFF. This rearrangement joins TRBV11-2 to TRBJ1-4; the D is unclear. V was trimmed by 1 base and J by 7 bases, leaving 4 bases between them. The CDR3 consists of 12 residues. Looked up from germline, CDR1 is SGHAT and CDR2 is FQNNGV.

V is TRBV10-2 and J is TRBJ2-7; 11 nucleotides align to TRBD2. Germline values: CDR1 WSHSY, CDR2 SAAADI. The CDR3 sequence is 15 residues long. Germline trimming cut 7 bases from V and 1 base from J; bases unmatched to any gene: 6. CDR3 nucleotides: TGCGCCAGCATCAATAGCGGGGGGGGTTCCTACGAGCAGTACTTC. Translated, it gives CASINSGGGSYEQYF.

V and J are TRBV11-3 and TRBJ2-1; no definite D call. Germline V gene lookup returns CDR1 SGHNT and CDR2 YENEEA. CDR3 length: 12 amino acids. Trimming left V 5 bases short and J 10 bases short, with 12 bases between. In nucleotides, the CDR3 is TGTGCCAGCAGCACGCCGGGTCAGGAGCAGTTCTTC. It is translated as CASSTPGQEQFF.

This clone occurred a few times. The J gene is TRBJ2-3, the V gene TRBV27, with D perhaps TRBD1 or TRBD2 (6 bases each). Trimming stripped 6 bases from V and 7 bases from J, with 17 bases between. Germline values: CDR1 MNHEY, CDR2 SMNVEV (reference sequence). The CDR3 loop spans 14 amino acids. CDR3 coding DNA: TGTGCCAGCAGGGTGGAAACGGGGGCATATACGCAGTATTTT. Amino acids: CASRVETGAYTQYF.

This clone appeared a single time. This sequence joins TRBV7-2 and TRBJ2-4; TRBD2 matches 9 bases. Germline CDR1 reads SGHTA; CDR2 reads FQGNSA. V dropped 5 bases and J dropped 2; count of bases not matched to a gene: 16. This CDR3 has 19 residues. The CDR3 region has the DNA TGTGCCAGCAGCCCGCATCGACTAGCGGCCAAAGGGTCCAAAAACATTCAGTACTTC. Translating it yields CASSPHRLAAKGSKNIQYF.

This chain joins TRBV28 and TRBJ1-2; D is possibly TRBD1 (5 bases). In germline, CDR1 is MDHEN, CDR2 SYDVKM. V lost 2 bases, J lost 8 bases, and 15 bases lay in between. The CDR3 loop spans 14 amino acids. In DNA form, the CDR3 reads TGTGCCAGCAGTTTACCAGGGCGGTCTTGGGGCTACACCTTC. This encodes CASSLPGRSWGYTF.

The chain combines TRBV6-5 with TRBJ2-7; 7 bases agree with TRBD1. There are 14 residues in the CDR3. Germline CDR1 and CDR2: MNHEY and SVGAGI. V dropped 6 bases and J dropped 2; count of bases not matched to a gene: 7. The CDR3 sequence: CASSPTGAPYEQYF. CDR3 DNA: TGTGCCAGCAGCCCCACAGGGGCCCCCTACGAGCAGTACTTC.

This rearrangement joins TRBV10-3 to TRBJ2-1, with unresolved D. Per the germline V gene, CDR1 is ENHRY and CDR2 is SYGVKD. This CDR3 is built from 14 residues. V dropped 4 bases and J dropped 4 bases, with 11 bases sitting between them. The CDR3 region is CAISAVSHYNEQFF. The DNA of the CDR3 is TGTGCCATCAGTGCCGTATCTCATTACAATGAGCAGTTCTTC.

J is TRBJ1-2 and V is TRBV5-6; TRBD1 might be the D (5 bases). This CDR3 has 15 amino acids. V was pared by 0 bases and J by 3 bases, with 12 bases between. In germline, CDR1 is SGHDT, CDR2 YYEEEE. CDR3 in DNA: TGTGCCAGCAGCTTGGTGGTGGGGCTGGACTATGGCTACACCTTC. Translation gives CASSLVVGLDYGYTF.

This chain joins TRBV10-1 and TRBJ2-1; 11 bases agree with TRBD2. This CDR3 spans 15 amino acids. V lost 5 bases and J lost 3; bases outside the gene matches: 3. The germline CDR1 and CDR2 sequences are WNHNN and SYGVQD (reference sequence). The CDR3 is CASSFGTSGYNEQFF. The DNA for the CDR3 is TGCGCCAGCAGTTTCGGGACTAGCGGCTACAATGAGCAGTTCTTC.

This chain links TRBV9 with TRBJ2-5, with TRBD2 identical over 9 bases. Germline assignment: CDR1 SGDLS and CDR2 YYNGEE. V shed 4 bases and J 3 bases; nucleotides not matched to a gene: 7. The CDR3 sequence is 15 residues long. CDR3 bases: TGTGCCAGCAGCCCAGCGGGGGGATTAGAAGAGACCCAGTACTTC. The encoded protein is CASSPAGGLEETQYF.

This clone was picked up one time. The gene calls are TRBV6-5 and TRBJ1-4, with 8 bases fitting TRBD1. V shed 2 bases, J shed 1 base, and the junction held 3 bases outside the gene matches. Looked up from germline, CDR1 is MNHEY and CDR2 is SVGAGI. The CDR3 covers 16 residues. The CDR3 sequence: CASSYAGQGTNEKLFF. In DNA form, the CDR3 reads TGTGCCAGCAGTTACGCCGGACAGGGAACTAATGAAAAACTGTTTTTT.

The chain recombines TRBV5-4 with TRBJ2-5, with D possibly TRBD2 on 5 matching bases. V dropped 0 bases and J dropped 2 bases, with 11 bases sitting between them. This CDR3 region has 15 residues. Germline CDR1 is SGHNT and CDR2 is YYREEE (reference sequence). CDR3 sequence (DNA): TGTGCCAGCAGCTTGGGCGCGTCGGGACAAGAGACCCAGTACTTC. This sequence encodes CASSLGASGQETQYF.

This sequence joins TRBV28 and TRBJ2-3, with 7 bases fitting TRBD1. With 4 bases clipped from V and 3 bases from J, the junction kept 7 bases outside the gene matches. The CDR3 has 15 amino acids. In germline, CDR1 is MDHEN, CDR2 SYDVKM. CDR3 sequence (DNA): TGTGCCAGCAGTTATACCGGGACAGCGACAGATACGCAGTATTTT. This codes for CASSYTGTATDTQYF.

The chain couples TRBV6-1 to TRBJ1-1; TRBD1 aligns across 8 bases. CDR1 is MNHNS, CDR2 SASEGT, per germline. The CDR3 length is 16 residues. With V trimmed by 3 bases and J by 0 bases, 6 bases remained unmatched. The CDR3 nucleotides are TGTGCCAGCAGTGACTGGAGGACAGGGCTGAACACTGAAGCTTTCTTT. It encodes CASSDWRTGLNTEAFF.

This clone was observed a few times. The J gene is TRBJ2-7, the V gene TRBV2; D ambiguous. The germline V gene encodes CDR1 SNHLY and CDR2 FYNNEI. The CDR3 runs to 13 residues. The V and J ends lost 4 bases and 8 bases respectively, with 15 bases between them. CDR3 sequence reads: CASSAPQTLKQYF. CDR3 in DNA: TGTGCCAGCAGTGCACCACAGACACTGAAGCAGTACTTC.

The rearrangement uses TRBV28 and TRBJ1-2; TRBD1 might be the D (6 bases). The V end was cut by 8 bases, the J end by 7 bases, with 20 bases between. The CDR3 has 14 amino acids. Germline CDR1 MDHEN, CDR2 SYDVKM. The CDR3 spells CASLWGRGPSGYTF. DNA of the CDR3: TGTGCCAGCTTGTGGGGCAGGGGCCCTTCTGGCTACACCTTC.

This clone has only a few counts. The chain employs TRBV14 and TRBJ2-2, with TRBD2 identical over 9 bases. Germline CDR1 is SGHDN and CDR2 is FVKESK. J gave up 3 bases and V 7 bases, and 15 bases lay outside the gene matches. The CDR3 consists of 18 residues. The CDR3 region is CASNWVRREGPDTGELFF. CDR3 nucleotide sequence: TGTGCCAGCAACTGGGTCAGGCGGGAGGGACCAGACACCGGGGAGCTGTTTTTT.

This clone has a single count. The chain links TRBV5-4 to TRBJ1-3; 10 bases match TRBD1. Trimming cost V 4 bases and J 4 bases; bases outside gene matches: 5. Per the germline V gene, CDR1 is SGHNT and CDR2 is YYREEE (reference sequence). This CDR3 has 15 amino acids. For the CDR3, the DNA is TGTGCCAGCAGCAGACAGGGGGCGCCGGGAAACACCATATATTTT. It encodes CASSRQGAPGNTIYF.

This clone was counted a few times. The chain joins TRBV7-8 to TRBJ2-1, with D perhaps TRBD1 (6 bases). CDR1 SGHVS and CDR2 FQNEAQ come from the germline V gene. The CDR3 covers 13 residues. Deletions cut 7 bases from V and 1 base from J, with 8 bases between. The CDR3 region has the DNA TGTGCCAGCATACAGGGTTCCTACAATGAGCAGTTCTTC. Its translation is CASIQGSYNEQFF.

V gene TRBV5-1 combines with J gene TRBJ2-5; 9 bases agree with TRBD2. Trimming removed 0 bases from V and 5 bases from J; junction bases left unmatched: 5. This CDR3 has 15 amino acids. Germline lookup yields CDR1 SGHRS and CDR2 YFSETQ. CDR3 bases: TGCGCCAGCAGCTTGGCGCGGGGGGGACTGGAGACCCAGTACTTC. Protein: CASSLARGGLETQYF.

V usage is TRBV10-1 and J usage is TRBJ1-1, with TRBD1 as a possible D gene (6 bases). Germline V gene lookup returns CDR1 WNHNN and CDR2 SYGVQD (reference sequence). V lost 4 bases, J lost 5 bases, and 11 bases lay in between. The CDR3 contains 13 residues. CDR3 coding DNA: TGCGCCAGCAGTGTAGGGACAACTACTGAAGCTTTCTTT. It translates to CASSVGTTTEAFF.

The V call is TRBV2, the J call TRBJ1-6, with 10 bases lining up with TRBD1. J gave up 9 bases and V 5 bases, and 10 bases lay outside the gene matches. The CDR3 spans 16 residues. The germline V gene encodes CDR1 SNHLY and CDR2 FYNNEI. The CDR3 protein is CASSSTGGAGSSPLHF. The CDR3 DNA reads TGTGCCAGCAGTTCGACAGGGGGCGCGGGGAGTTCACCCCTCCACTTT.

This clone was detected only once. The J gene is TRBJ2-7, the V gene TRBV7-9; possibly TRBD1 or TRBD2 for D (5 bases each). This CDR3 spans 19 amino acids. V was shortened by 2 bases and J by 4 bases, with 27 bases between the two germline ends. Germline lookup yields CDR1 SEHNR and CDR2 FQNEAQ (reference sequence). The CDR3 is CASSLSSGPLIGILYEQYF. CDR3 coding DNA: TGTGCCAGCAGCTTATCTTCGGGACCTTTAATAGGGATACTATACGAGCAGTACTTC.